Described below is a single T cell receptor (beta chain) sequence and its context. This clonotype was seen a few times. Its antigen specificity is not known. Base qualities are not recorded, but no much larger clone differs from it by a single base. The protocol used for the library was PCR. Sequencing was carried out with an Illumina HiSeq 4000. Preparation of bulk TCR libraries followed a previously described approach, with the TCR primers listed in Table S5. The Qiagen AllPrep DNA/RNA kit was used to purify total RNA. Before analysis, reads from multiple sequencing runs of one library were combined. The study's processing was this. Reads were retained only if the reads had an exact TCR constant sequence, and the retained reads were trimmed to 150 nt and grouped according to their 12-nt molecular barcodes. Reads in each barcode group were sub-clustered using a 15% Levenshtein threshold, and a quality-weighted consensus sequence was built for each RNA molecule. Non-functional sequences were filtered out, along with any lower-count sequence sitting one edit away from another sequence. Based on fitting two negative binomial distributions, any barcode sub-cluster with under 20% of the maximum read count was discarded. The raw public data were reprocessed by TCRdb itself: fastp quality trimming at Q25, MiXCR clonotype calling, in-frame beta chains only. Identical CDR3 proteins give one entry, which carries the most common genes and DNA. V and J calls and clone size were set by TCRdb, not the authors. This sample is represented by about 640,000 distinct CDR3 sequences; just under 20% of them were singletons. The ten most abundant clones make up 0.75% to 0.95% of the sample.

Clipping removes 3 bases from V and 6 bases from J, with 11 as the unmatched junction base count. The CDR3 goes from the cysteine to the phenylalanine over 17 residues. This entry keeps only the CDR3 DNA: 51 bases, framed from base 1. According to the germline V gene, CDR1 reads SNHLY and CDR2 reads FYNNEI. Naive CD8 T cell libraries were made from about 21,000 to 970,000 sorted cells using 10%, 30% or 50% of purified RNA. Naive CD8 T cells were FACS-sorted as CD8+CD4-CCR7+CD45RA+ on a BD FACSAria II into RLT Plus buffer. Detection sensitivity was tested by spiking Jurkat RNA equal to roughly nine TCR copies' worth into samples containing 20,000-1,000,000 naive CD8 T cells. CD8 T cells were enriched with RosetteSep CD8+ T Cell Enrichment Cocktail and Ficoll-Paque, followed by ACK red cell lysis. The sample belongs to a study of molecular identifiers for immune sequencing clone quantification (dated by TCRdb to the late 2010s). Study-level background: In a replicate experiment, RNA from roughly 20,000 or 100,000 naive CD8 T cells was split into five aliquots, four of which were sequenced. CD8 T cells were used in a methods study to benchmark molecular-identifier clustering-based TCR repertoire sequencing (MIDCIRS) and TCR RNA copy counting. Study-wide conclusions, independent of this receptor: When barcode sub-clustering was omitted, TCR diversity was inflated by chimeric consensus sequences, with chimeras reaching as high as 47%. Naive libraries contained spiked-in Jurkat TCR RNA (more than nine copies' worth), which is not part of the donor repertoire. Modeling indicated 2.5 to 3.5 TCR RNA copies recovered per cell, compared with 9 to 10 by digital PCR, which implies a capture efficiency of about 31%. Spiked-in Jurkat TCR RNA equal to a single cell's worth was reported to be detectable even within one million naive CD8 T cells. Identical TCR molecules sharing a barcode could cause highly expanded clone sizes to be underestimated. Clones above 20 RNA copies held over 99% of molecules in CMV-specific effector cells but under 1% in naive cells.

In this chain, TRBV2 is recombined with TRBJ2-2; 9 central bases correspond to TRBD1. The sequenced material came from naive CD8+ T cells from blood, with Jurkat cell RNA spiked in. This specimen's cell subset or site label, interpreted: FACS-sorted CD8+CD4-CCR7+CD45RA+ naive T cells. The source is a human donor in good health. Some libraries in this study had Jurkat cell RNA spiked in. The CDR3 here reads CASSDSWTGVNSGELFF. The DNA sequence is TGTGCCAGCAGTGACTCCTGGACAGGGGTTAACTCCGGGGAGCTGTTTTTT.